This passage covers 18 T cell receptor beta chains from one sample sequenced in a study of immune heterogeneity within non-small cell lung tumors. Bulk tumor genomic DNA was the template, and each sample received 450 to 750 ng. Primary tumors were biopsied several times each, far apart, intraoperatively. Samples came from untreated patients having curative surgery for newly diagnosed non-small cell lung cancer. A first 10-cycle multiplex round used 32 V-gene and 13 J-gene primers on TCR beta CDR3. Each CDR3 protein is one row after TCRdb ran MiXCR on the multiplex PCR reads. The data hold around 19,000 distinct CDR3 sequences, with under 30% observed a single time. The sequenced material came from lung tumor tissue. Source of these receptors: a man aged 35 to 55 with non-small cell lung cancer.

This clonotype has a handful of counts. The V gene is TRBV7-9, the J gene TRBJ2-3, with TRBD2 matching 10 bases. With 5 bases clipped from V and 2 bases from J, the junction kept 22 bases outside the gene matches. CDR3 size: 21 residues. The germline V gene has CDR1 SEHNR and CDR2 FQNEAQ (reference sequence). This chain's CDR3 is CASSLGWGTSGIIAHTDTQYF. CDR3 DNA: TGTGCCAGCAGCCTAGGGTGGGGTACTAGCGGGATTATCGCTCACACAGATACGCAGTATTTT.

The chain employs TRBV7-6 and TRBJ2-7; possible D gene TRBD2, 5 bases. This CDR3 spans 16 amino acids. In germline, CDR1 is SGHVS, CDR2 FNYEAQ. With 2 bases removed from V and 2 bases from J, the gap between germline ends came to 16 bases. CDR3 sequence (DNA): TGTGCCAGCAGCTTATTCGGAGCCCGGGGAACCTACGAGCAGTACTTC. This encodes CASSLFGARGTYEQYF.

V gene TRBV10-3 combines with J gene TRBJ1-2, with TRBD1 identical over 7 bases. The CDR3 runs 13 residues. CDR1 and CDR2 (germline): ENHRY, SYGVKD. The ends lost 6 bases at V and 8 bases at J; junction bases unmatched: 9. The CDR3 DNA follows: TGTGCCATCAGCCCCGGACAGGACCGGGGCTACACCTTC. This gives the protein CAISPGQDRGYTF.

This clonotype is deemed medium-sized (0.01 to 0.1%). The chain joins TRBV12-3 or TRBV12-4 to TRBJ2-1; D ambiguous. The CDR3 covers 14 residues. The V gene lost 4 bases and the J gene lost 5 bases, with 12 bases spanning the gap. DNA for the CDR3: TGTGCCAGCAGTTCCCCACCATCTAACAATGAGCAGTTCTTC. Protein product: CASSSPPSNNEQFF.

As regards this clonotype: The junction differs from germline at one of its ends, possibly a read error. The DNA of the CDR3 is TGTGTCAGCAGCTTGGGACAGGACGAAAAACTGTTTTTT. Amino acid sequence: CVSSLGQDEKLFF. The chain joins TRBV5-6 to TRBJ1-4, with 8 bases lining up with TRBD1. The CDR3 loop spans 13 amino acids. CDR1 is SGHDT, CDR2 YYEEEE, per germline.

The V gene is TRBV11-3, the J gene TRBJ1-2, with unresolved D. The CDR3 spans 14 residues. The germline CDR1 and CDR2 sequences are SGHNT and YENEEA. The V end was cut by 4 bases, the J end by 4 bases, with 13 bases between. CDR3 region: CASSSNPTAYGYTF. In DNA, the CDR3 is TGTGCCAGCAGCTCCAACCCCACGGCCTATGGCTACACCTTC. Combining the CDR3 with reference TRBV11-3 and TRBJ1-2 gives the whole variable domain EAGVVQSPRYKIIEKKQPVAFWCNPISGHNTLYWYLQNLGQGPELLIRYENEEAVDDSQLPKDRFSAERLKGVDSTLKIQPAELGDSAVYLCASSSNPTAYGYTFGSGTRLTVV.

V and J are TRBV7-9 and TRBJ2-1; 11 bases fit TRBD2. With V trimmed by 4 bases and J by 3 bases, 5 bases remained unmatched. This CDR3 is built from 16 residues. Germline lookup yields CDR1 SEHNR and CDR2 FQNEAQ (reference sequence). The CDR3 DNA reads TGTGCCAGCAGCTCCTATAGCGGGAGGGACTACAATGAGCAGTTCTTC. As protein: CASSSYSGRDYNEQFF. The full variable domain, completed using reference TRBV7-9 and TRBJ2-1, is DTGVSQNPRHKITKRGQNVTFRCDPISEHNRLYWYRQTLGQGPEFLTYFQNEAQLEKSRLLSDRFSAERPKGSFSTLEIQRTEQGDSAMYLCASSSYSGRDYNEQFFGPGTRLTVL.

This rearrangement joins TRBV5-6 to TRBJ2-1; 10 positions match TRBD1. The CDR3 has 17 residues. J gave up 8 bases and V 2 bases, and 13 bases lay outside the gene matches. Germline V gene sequence: CDR1 SGHDT, CDR2 YYEEEE. Written as DNA, the CDR3 is TGTGCCAGCAGCTTCGAAGGGACAGGGGTTGGGATTTATGAGCAGTTCTTC. Translated, it gives CASSFEGTGVGIYEQFF.

This clonotype was found a few times. The genes are TRBV7-9 and TRBJ1-2; D perhaps matches TRBD1 (5 bases). Trimming removed 3 bases from V and 0 bases from J, with 11 bases in between. The germline CDR1 and CDR2 sequences are SEHNR and FQNEAQ (reference sequence). The CDR3 contains 15 residues. CDR3 in DNA: TGTGCCAGCAGCTTTTATGGGGCTTCTAACTATGGCTACACCTTC. Translating it yields CASSFYGASNYGYTF.

A word on this clonotype: A much larger clone is a single base away; this may be a read error. The chain couples TRBV30 to TRBJ1-6; the match to TRBD1 covers 7 bases. Per the germline V gene, CDR1 is GTSNPN and CDR2 is SVGIG (reference sequence). This CDR3 spans 13 amino acids. CDR3 sequence: CDWRGQYNSPLHF. The CDR3 DNA follows: TGTGACTGGAGGGGACAGTATAATTCACCCCTCCACTTT.

This clonotype was picked up a small number of times. The rearrangement links TRBV6-1 to TRBJ2-7; 8 bases are shared with TRBD2. Germline V gene data show CDR1 as MNHNS and CDR2 as SASEGT. This CDR3 has 14 amino acids. The J segment lost 3 bases and the V segment lost 5 bases, leaving 6 bases of the junction unmatched. In DNA, the CDR3 is TGTGCCAGCAGTTTCCCGGGGGGGGGCTACGAGCAGTACTTC. It encodes CASSFPGGGYEQYF.

The DNA of the CDR3 is TGTGCCAGCAGCCAAGAAGGGGGAACAGGACCCACTGAAGCTTTCTTT. Its translation: CASSQEGGTGPTEAFF. The chain carries TRBV4-2 and TRBJ1-1; a weak D match, TRBD1 (6 bases). The V gene's germline CDR1 is LGHNA and CDR2 YNFKEQ. V was pared by 0 bases and J by 4 bases, with 15 bases between. This CDR3 comprises 16 residues.

The chain has TRBV5-8 and TRBJ1-5; unclear D gene. CDR1 is SGHTS, CDR2 YDEGEE, per germline. With 4 bases removed from V and 4 bases from J, the gap between germline ends came to 15 bases. The CDR3 extends over 15 amino acids. For the CDR3, the DNA is TGTGCCAGCAGCAGCCCAGGCTGGGAGAATCAGCCCCAGCATTTT. It encodes CASSSPGWENQPQHF.

This clonotype was detected only once. This chain links TRBV9 with TRBJ2-3; TRBD1 matches at 9 bases. The germline V gene has CDR1 SGDLS and CDR2 YYNGEE. V lost 7 bases to trimming and J lost 5 bases; unmatched junction nucleotides: 14. This CDR3 spans 16 amino acids. The CDR3 DNA reads as TGTGCCAGCTCCAATGGACAGGGGTCGTTTGGAGATACGCAGTATTTT. Its protein is CASSNGQGSFGDTQYF.

This clonotype was seen more than once but under ten times. The rearrangement joins TRBV4-2 to TRBJ2-1; possibly TRBD2 for D (5 bases). This CDR3 is built from 13 residues. The V gene lost 5 bases and the J gene lost 10 bases, with 15 bases spanning the gap. Germline CDR1 is LGHNA and CDR2 is YNFKEQ. In nucleotides, the CDR3 is TGTGCCAGCAGCGAACAGATAGGAGGAGAGCAGTTCTTC. Protein sequence: CASSEQIGGEQFF.

A note on this clonotype: An end of the junction differs from the germline gene, which may be a read error. The chain joins TRBV6-1 to TRBJ2-7; D uncertain. The germline V gene encodes CDR1 MNHNS and CDR2 SASEGT. There are 13 residues in the CDR3. The CDR3 nucleotides are TGTGACAGCAGCCCCCAATGGGCCTACGAGCAGTACTTC. This sequence encodes CDSSPQWAYEQYF.

Judged by abundance, this clonotype is medium-sized. The chain combines TRBV10-3 with TRBJ2-7, with no clear D. Per germline, CDR1 ENHRY and CDR2 SYGVKD. Trimming pared 2 bases from V and 7 bases from J, leaving 9 bases between. The CDR3 covers 12 residues. The CDR3 bases are TGTGCCATCAGTGAGAAGGGTCTTGAGCAGTACTTC. Protein product: CAISEKGLEQYF.

In this sample, this clonotype is medium-sized. V gene TRBV20-1 combines with J gene TRBJ2-7, with D possibly being TRBD1 (5 bases). The CDR3 has 15 residues. Between the trimmed V and J ends, which lost 2 bases and 3 bases, there was a span of 17 bases. CDR1 is DFQATT and CDR2 is SNEGSKA in the germline V gene (reference sequence). The CDR3: CSARNLRGRDYEQYF. The CDR3 nucleotides read TGCAGTGCTAGAAATCTAAGGGGCAGGGACTACGAGCAGTACTTC.